This passage covers 15 T cell receptor beta chains from one sample sequenced in a study of blood T cell repertoires in COVID-19. Libraries were prepared by immunoSEQ multiplex PCR; TCRdb keeps only in-frame clonotypes and omits some of them. This sample has around 250,000 clones, with approximately 90% found just once. Sequencing used PBMCs or T cells enriched from blood (not recorded which). The receptor source for this set is a woman in her twenties or thirties with acute COVID-19.

The rearrangement joins TRBV7-2 to TRBJ2-7, with TRBD1 identical over 10 bases. The CDR3 consists of 16 residues. Trimming removed 0 bases from V and 4 bases from J; junction bases left unmatched: 6. Germline V gives CDR1 SGHTA, CDR2 FQGNSA. The CDR3 reads CASSLARQGARYEQYF. The CDR3 nucleotides read TGTGCCAGCAGCTTAGCCAGACAGGGGGCGCGGTACGAGCAGTACTTC.

The CDR3 region has the DNA TGTGCCAGCAGCTCCGGACAGGGCACACCCCTCCACTTT. Amino acids: CASSSGQGTPLHF. The J gene is TRBJ1-6, the V gene TRBV28; 8 bases are shared with TRBD1. J gave up 11 bases and V 6 bases, and 6 bases lay outside the gene matches. CDR3 length equals 13 residues. CDR1 and CDR2 (germline): MDHEN, SYDVKM.

The chain combines TRBV3-1 (or the pseudogene TRBV3-2) with TRBJ2-1; TRBD1 might be the D (6 bases). V was trimmed by 1 base and J by 6 bases, leaving 7 bases between them. The CDR3 extends over 13 amino acids. Germline CDR1 LGHDT, CDR2 YNNKEL (reference sequence). CDR3 amino acids: CASSQAQGNEQFF. DNA of the CDR3: TGTGCCAGCAGCCAAGCACAGGGCAATGAGCAGTTCTTC.

The rearrangement joins TRBV28 to TRBJ1-1, with a tentative D call TRBD1 (5 bases). Deletions cut 1 base from V and 0 bases from J, with 9 bases between. The CDR3 sequence is 15 residues long. The germline CDR1 and CDR2 sequences are MDHEN and SYDVKM. The CDR3 loop reads CASSLSRTMNTEAFF. The CDR3, as DNA: TGTGCCAGCAGTTTATCTAGGACAATGAACACTGAAGCTTTCTTT.

The rearrangement links TRBV3-1 (or the pseudogene TRBV3-2) to TRBJ2-1; tentatively, D is TRBD2 (5 bases). The germline gives CDR1 LGHDT, CDR2 YNNKEL (reference sequence). The CDR3 is 14 amino acids. Trimming shortened V by 4 bases and J by 1 base, and 8 bases separated the two germline ends. CDR3: CASSPRGSYNEQFF. The CDR3 nucleotides read TGTGCCAGCAGCCCTCGGGGATCCTACAATGAGCAGTTCTTC.

This clone was observed once. The J gene is TRBJ2-5, the V gene TRBV9, with D uncertain. The germline V and J ends were trimmed by 1 base and 0 bases, with 4 bases remaining between them. The CDR3 contains 13 residues. Looked up from germline, CDR1 is SGDLS and CDR2 is YYNGEE. The chain's CDR3 is CASSVSDQETQYF. CDR3 in DNA: TGTGCCAGCAGCGTATCTGACCAAGAGACCCAGTACTTC.

V is TRBV6-1 and J is TRBJ2-1; 10 bases line up with TRBD1. Germline V gives CDR1 MNHNS, CDR2 SASEGT. CDR3 length equals 16 residues. The trim removed 4 bases at V and 9 bases at J, leaving 12 bases unmatched. CDR3 sequence reads: CASSARAGTGDTEQFF. The CDR3 region has the DNA TGTGCCAGCAGTGCACGAGCCGGGACAGGGGACACTGAGCAGTTCTTC.

This chain links TRBV19 with TRBJ2-3; the D gene is possibly TRBD2 (6 bases). Trimming removed 6 bases at V and 1 base at J, with 17 bases between. Per the germline V gene, CDR1 is LNHDA and CDR2 is SQIVND (reference sequence). CDR3 length: 16 residues. CDR3 amino acids: CASSALGWGGTDTQYF. For the CDR3, the DNA is TGTGCCAGTAGCGCCCTTGGCTGGGGGGGCACAGATACGCAGTATTTT. The entire variable domain, with the rest obtained from reference TRBV19 and TRBJ2-3, is as follows: DGGITQSPKYLFRKEGQNVTLSCEQNLNHDAMYWYRQDPGQGLRLIYYSQIVNDFQKGDIAEGYSVSREKKESFPLTVTSAQKNPTAFYLCASSALGWGGTDTQYFGPGTRLTVL.

The chain links TRBV7-3 to TRBJ2-1; possibly TRBD2 for D (6 bases). Trimming took off 5 bases at V and 0 bases at J, with 14 bases between the two ends. The CDR3 sequence is 16 residues long. CDR1 is SGHTA and CDR2 is FQGTGA in the germline V gene. The DNA of the CDR3 is TGTGCCAGCAGCCCCACGGGGGTGAGCTCCTACAATGAGCAGTTCTTC. It codes for CASSPTGVSSYNEQFF.

This clone was counted a single time. The chain employs TRBV30 and TRBJ2-4, with 7 nucleotides matching TRBD1. Germline lookup yields CDR1 GTSNPN and CDR2 SVGIG (reference sequence). CDR3 size: 13 residues. After removal of 0 bases from V and 7 bases from J, the junction contained 3 bases not matched to a gene. CDR3 region: CAWSVSTGNIQYF. The CDR3 DNA follows: TGTGCCTGGAGTGTTTCGACAGGGAACATTCAGTACTTC.

DNA for the CDR3: TGTGCCAGCACCACGCGAGGCAGCTCCTATAATTCACCCCTCCACTTT. It specifies CASTTRGSSYNSPLHF. The chain combines TRBV21-1 with TRBJ1-6. TRBV21-1 is deemed a pseudogene. This CDR3 is built from 16 residues.

This chain links TRBV18 with TRBJ2-7; 13 bases agree with TRBD2. This CDR3 spans 15 amino acids. With V trimmed by 6 bases and J by 7 bases, 9 bases remained unmatched. Germline values: CDR1 KGHSH, CDR2 LQKENI. CDR3 DNA: TGTGCCAGCTCGGAAACTAGCGGGAGGGCCGAAGAGCAGTACTTC. The encoded protein is CASSETSGRAEEQYF.

In its sample, this clone was seen once. The chain employs TRBV15 and TRBJ1-6; D unclear. Trimming took off 2 bases at V and 5 bases at J, with 7 bases between the two ends. The CDR3 covers 14 residues. Germline-derived CDR1 and CDR2 are LNHNV and YYDKDF (reference sequence). The CDR3 protein is CATSRQKDNSPLHF. CDR3 in DNA: TGTGCCACCAGCAGACAGAAAGATAATTCACCCCTCCACTTT. Full variable domain (outside the CDR3, taken from reference TRBV15 and TRBJ1-6): DAMVIQNPRYQVTQFGKPVTLSCSQTLNHNVMYWYQQKSSQAPKLLFHYYDKDFNNEADTPDNFQSRRPNTSFCFLDIRSPGLGDTAMYLCATSRQKDNSPLHFGNGTRLTVT.

This chain joins TRBV6-5 and TRBJ2-6; D is unclear. In germline, CDR1 is MNHEY, CDR2 SVGAGI. V lost 5 bases and J 0 bases, leaving 8 bases between the germline ends. This CDR3 has 15 amino acids. The CDR3 reads CASSRSSSGANVLTF. The CDR3, as DNA: TGTGCCAGCAGTCGGAGTAGCTCTGGGGCCAACGTCCTGACTTTC.

CDR3 sequence: CASSFWPGGNEQFF. For the CDR3, the DNA is TGTGCCAGCAGTTTTTGGCCAGGGGGCAATGAGCAGTTCTTC. This chain connects TRBV6-6 to TRBJ2-1, with 7 bases aligning to TRBD1. The CDR3 has 14 amino acids. Germline assignment: CDR1 MNHNY and CDR2 SVGAGI (reference sequence). V was clipped by 4 bases and J by 6 bases; unmatched bases: 6.